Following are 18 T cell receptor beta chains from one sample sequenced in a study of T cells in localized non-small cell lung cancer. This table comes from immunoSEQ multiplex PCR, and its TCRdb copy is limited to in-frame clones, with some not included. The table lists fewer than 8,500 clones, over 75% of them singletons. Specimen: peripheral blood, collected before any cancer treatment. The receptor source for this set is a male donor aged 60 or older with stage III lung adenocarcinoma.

The CDR3 here is CASSPWSYDTQYF. The CDR3 DNA follows: TGTGCCAGCAGCCCTTGGAGCTATGATACGCAGTATTTT. The rearrangement uses TRBV14 and TRBJ2-3; D call uncertain. V lost 4 bases and J 6 bases, leaving 11 bases between the germline ends. The CDR3 loop spans 13 amino acids. Germline values: CDR1 SGHDN, CDR2 FVKESK. Filled out from reference TRBV14 and TRBJ2-3, the complete variable domain reads EAGVTQFPSHSVIEKGQTVTLRCDPISGHDNLYWYRRVMGKEIKFLLHFVKESKQDESGMPNNRFLAERTGGTYSTLKVQPAELEDSGVYFCASSPWSYDTQYFGPGTRLTVL.

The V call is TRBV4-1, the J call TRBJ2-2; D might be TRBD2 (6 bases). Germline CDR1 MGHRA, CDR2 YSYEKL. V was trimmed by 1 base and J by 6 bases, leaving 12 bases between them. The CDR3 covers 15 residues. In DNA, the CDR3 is TGCGCCAGCAGCCAAGCCGGAGGGGCTTCCGGGGAGCTGTTTTTT. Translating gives CASSQAGGASGELFF.

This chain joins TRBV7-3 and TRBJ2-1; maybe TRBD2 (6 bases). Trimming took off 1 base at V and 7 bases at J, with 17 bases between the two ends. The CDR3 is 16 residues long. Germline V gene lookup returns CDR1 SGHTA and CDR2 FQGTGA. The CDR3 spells CASSLRAGPQANEQFF. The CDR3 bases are TGTGCCAGCAGCTTAAGAGCGGGTCCCCAAGCTAATGAGCAGTTCTTC.

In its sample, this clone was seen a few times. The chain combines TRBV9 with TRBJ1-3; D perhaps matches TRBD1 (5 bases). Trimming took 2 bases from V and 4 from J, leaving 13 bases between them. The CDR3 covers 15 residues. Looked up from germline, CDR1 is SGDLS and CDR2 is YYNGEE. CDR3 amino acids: CASSVGLGDGNTIYF. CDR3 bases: TGTGCCAGCAGCGTCGGACTGGGGGACGGAAACACCATATATTTT.

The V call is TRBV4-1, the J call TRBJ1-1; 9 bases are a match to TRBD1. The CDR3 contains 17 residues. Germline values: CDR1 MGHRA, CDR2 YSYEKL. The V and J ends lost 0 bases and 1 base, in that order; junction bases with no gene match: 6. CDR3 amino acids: CASSQDIQGAQNTEAFF. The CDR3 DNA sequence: TGCGCCAGCAGCCAAGATATACAGGGGGCTCAGAACACTGAAGCTTTCTTT.

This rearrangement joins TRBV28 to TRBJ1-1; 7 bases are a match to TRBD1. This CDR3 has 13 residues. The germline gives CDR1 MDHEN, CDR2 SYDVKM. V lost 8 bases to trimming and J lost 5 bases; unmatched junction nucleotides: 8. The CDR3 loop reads CASPYSGGTEAFF. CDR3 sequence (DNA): TGTGCCAGCCCGTATTCAGGGGGAACTGAAGCTTTCTTT.

The chain's CDR3 is CASSVDPGTEAFF. For the CDR3, the DNA is TGTGCCAGCAGCGTAGACCCTGGCACTGAAGCTTTCTTT. V and J are TRBV9 and TRBJ1-1; D remains ambiguous. V was trimmed by 0 bases and J by 4 bases, leaving 7 bases between them. Germline V gene sequence: CDR1 SGDLS, CDR2 YYNGEE. This CDR3 is built from 13 residues.

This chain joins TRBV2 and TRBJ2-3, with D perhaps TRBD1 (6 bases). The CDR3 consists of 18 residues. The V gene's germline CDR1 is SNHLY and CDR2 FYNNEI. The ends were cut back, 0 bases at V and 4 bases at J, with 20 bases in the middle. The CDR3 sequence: CASSEAGALRASSDTQYF. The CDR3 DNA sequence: TGTGCCAGCAGTGAAGCGGGGGCTCTAAGGGCTTCATCAGATACGCAGTATTTT.

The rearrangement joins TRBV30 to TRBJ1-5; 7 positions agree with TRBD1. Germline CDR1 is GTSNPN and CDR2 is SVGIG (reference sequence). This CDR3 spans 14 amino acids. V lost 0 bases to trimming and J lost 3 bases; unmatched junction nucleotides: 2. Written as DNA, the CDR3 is TGTGCCTGGAGTGTAGGGACAGTCAATCAGCCCCAGCATTTT. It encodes CAWSVGTVNQPQHF.

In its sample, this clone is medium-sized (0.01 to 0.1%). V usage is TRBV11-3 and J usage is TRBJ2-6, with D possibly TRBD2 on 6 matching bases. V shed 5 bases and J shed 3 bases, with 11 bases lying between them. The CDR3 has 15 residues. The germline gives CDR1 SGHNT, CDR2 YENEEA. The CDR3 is CASSAGTGGANVLTF. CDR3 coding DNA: TGTGCCAGCAGCGCCGGGACTGGTGGGGCCAACGTCCTGACTTTC.

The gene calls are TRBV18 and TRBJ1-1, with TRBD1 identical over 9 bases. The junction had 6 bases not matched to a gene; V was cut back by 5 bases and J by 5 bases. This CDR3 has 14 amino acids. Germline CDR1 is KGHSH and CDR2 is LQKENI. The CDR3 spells CASSATGGRTEAFF. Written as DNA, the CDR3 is TGTGCCAGCTCAGCTACAGGGGGCAGGACTGAAGCTTTCTTT.

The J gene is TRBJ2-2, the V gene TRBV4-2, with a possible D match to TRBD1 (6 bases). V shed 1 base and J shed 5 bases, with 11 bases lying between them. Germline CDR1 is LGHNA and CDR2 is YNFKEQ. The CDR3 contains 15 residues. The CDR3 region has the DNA TGTGCCAGCAGCCAAGGGGGACACCGAACCGGGGAGCTGTTTTTT. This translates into CASSQGGHRTGELFF.

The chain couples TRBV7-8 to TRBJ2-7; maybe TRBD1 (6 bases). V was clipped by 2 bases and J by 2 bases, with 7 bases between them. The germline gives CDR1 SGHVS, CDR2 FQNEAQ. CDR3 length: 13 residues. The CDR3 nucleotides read TGTGCCAGCAGCTTATGGGACACCTACGAGCAGTACTTC. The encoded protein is CASSLWDTYEQYF. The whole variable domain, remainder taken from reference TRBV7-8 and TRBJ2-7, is GAGVSQSPRYKVAKRGQDVALRCDPISGHVSLFWYQQALGQGPEFLTYFQNEAQLDKSGLPSDRFFAERPEGSVSTLKIQRTQQEDSAVYLCASSLWDTYEQYFGPGTRLTVT.

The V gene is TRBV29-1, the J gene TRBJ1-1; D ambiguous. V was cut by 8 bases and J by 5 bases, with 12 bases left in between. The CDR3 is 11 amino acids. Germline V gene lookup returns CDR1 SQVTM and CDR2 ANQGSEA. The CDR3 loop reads CSTLSGTEAFF. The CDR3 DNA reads TGCAGCACCCTTTCTGGGACTGAAGCTTTCTTT.

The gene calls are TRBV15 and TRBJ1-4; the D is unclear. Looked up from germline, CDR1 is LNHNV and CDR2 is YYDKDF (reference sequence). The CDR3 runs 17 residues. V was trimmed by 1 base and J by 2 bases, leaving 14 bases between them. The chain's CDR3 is CATSRVRGASTNEKLFF. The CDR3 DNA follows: TGTGCCACCAGCAGAGTCCGAGGCGCCAGCACTAATGAAAAACTGTTTTTT.

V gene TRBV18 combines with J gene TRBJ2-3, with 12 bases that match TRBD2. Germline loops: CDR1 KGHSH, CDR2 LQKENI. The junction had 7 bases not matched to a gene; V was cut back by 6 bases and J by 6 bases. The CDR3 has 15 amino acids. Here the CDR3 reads CASSQGLAGSDTQYF. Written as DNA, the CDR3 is TGTGCCAGCTCCCAGGGACTAGCGGGTTCGGATACGCAGTATTTT.

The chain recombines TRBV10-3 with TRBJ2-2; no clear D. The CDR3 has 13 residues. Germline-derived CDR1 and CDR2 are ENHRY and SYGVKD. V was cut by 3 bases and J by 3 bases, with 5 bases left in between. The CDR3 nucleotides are TGTGCCATCAGTGATATCGACACCGGGGAGCTGTTTTTT. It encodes CAISDIDTGELFF.

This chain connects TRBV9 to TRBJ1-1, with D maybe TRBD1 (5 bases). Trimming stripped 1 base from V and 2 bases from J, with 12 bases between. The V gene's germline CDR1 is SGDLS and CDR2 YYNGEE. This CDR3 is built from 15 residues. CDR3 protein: CASSVLGQGNTEAFF. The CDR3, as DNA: TGTGCCAGCAGCGTACTGGGGCAGGGAAACACTGAAGCTTTCTTT. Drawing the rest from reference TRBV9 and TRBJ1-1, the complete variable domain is DSGVTQTPKHLITATGQRVTLRCSPRSGDLSVYWYQQSLDQGLQFLIQYYNGEERAKGNILERFSAQQFPDLHSELNLSSLELGDSALYFCASSVLGQGNTEAFFGQGTRLTVV.